The present T cell receptor (beta chain) was sequenced within a study of blood T cell repertoires in COVID-19. Across the whole study: The study drew acute and convalescent COVID-19 samples from the United States, Italy and Spain. Nucleic acid was either cDNA or gDNA, and it came from T cells, B-cell-depleted T cells, or PBMCs.

CDR3 length: 13 amino acids. The trim removed 4 bases at V and 7 bases at J, leaving 2 bases unmatched. CDR1 is SGHRS, CDR2 YFSETQ, per germline. Original analysis: Amplifying reference gene primers gave estimates of nucleated cell counts. This table comes from immunoSEQ multiplex PCR, and its TCRdb copy is limited to in-frame clones, with some not included. That table supplies the V and J calls and clone size; D and trimming were determined from the DNA. The sample has 250,000 to 300,000 clones; about 86% are singletons. The specimen sequenced was peripheral blood. The V gene is TRBV5-1, the J gene TRBJ1-3, with TRBD1 matching 10 bases. The sequence came from a woman aged 55-69 years with active or convalescent COVID-19. CDR3 loop: CASSQGQGNTIYF. CDR3 nucleotides: TGCGCCAGCAGCCAGGGACAGGGGAACACCATATATTTT.